One sample yielded the 29 T cell receptor beta chains listed below, sequenced in a study of blood T cell repertoires in COVID-19. Measured with immunoSEQ multiplex PCR; TCRdb has only the in-frame clones, and not every one. Here the sample spans about 100,000 clones, 65% to 80% being singletons. Sample: peripheral blood. These receptors came from a woman aged 40 to 49 with acute or convalescent COVID-19.

The gene calls are TRBV28 and TRBJ2-7; TRBD1 aligns across 10 bases. This CDR3 spans 15 amino acids. Germline CDR1 is MDHEN and CDR2 is SYDVKM. V trimming: 4 bases; J trimming: 3 bases; junction bases outside the gene matches: 6. The CDR3: CASSSPGTGVYEQYF. The CDR3 DNA follows: TGTGCCAGCAGTTCCCCCGGGACAGGGGTCTACGAGCAGTACTTC.

This chain joins TRBV28 and TRBJ1-2, with TRBD1 matching 10 bases. Germline V gene lookup returns CDR1 MDHEN and CDR2 SYDVKM. This CDR3 is 17 amino acids long. V was clipped by 5 bases and J by 5 bases; unmatched bases: 14. The CDR3 loop reads CASSARQGASSKYGYTF. DNA for the CDR3: TGTGCCAGCAGTGCCCGACAGGGGGCGTCTTCCAAGTATGGCTACACCTTC.

In this sample, this clone turned up many times. CDR3 sequence: CATRTGEVGKLFF. CDR3 DNA: TGTGCCACCCGGACAGGGGAAGTGGGAAAACTGTTTTTT. The gene calls are TRBV27 and TRBJ1-4, with 9 nucleotides matching TRBD1. After removal of 10 bases from V and 10 bases from J, the junction contained 10 bases not matched to a gene. CDR1 and CDR2 from the germline V gene are MNHEY and SMNVEV (reference sequence). This CDR3 spans 13 amino acids.

This chain connects TRBV3-1 (or the pseudogene TRBV3-2) to TRBJ1-6; maybe TRBD1 (6 bases). Germline V gene data show CDR1 as LGHDT and CDR2 as YNNKEL (reference sequence). The CDR3 extends over 16 amino acids. The V end lost 1 base, the J end lost 10 bases, and 17 bases lay between the germline ends. In nucleotides, the CDR3 is TGTGCCAGCAGCCAAGCGGACAGAATAGTACGATCACCCCTCCACTTT. It encodes CASSQADRIVRSPLHF.

Written as DNA, the CDR3 is TGCGCCAGCAGCTTGGACGTGGAGCCCGGGGAGCTGTTTTTT. Its protein product is CASSLDVEPGELFF. J is TRBJ2-2 and V is TRBV5-1, with unresolved D. Looked up from germline, CDR1 is SGHRS and CDR2 is YFSETQ. The V gene lost 0 bases and the J gene lost 6 bases, with 9 bases spanning the gap. The CDR3 runs 14 residues.

The sample holds one count of this clone. The V and J genes are TRBV19 and TRBJ1-5, with D unclear. The CDR3 has 14 amino acids. Looked up from germline, CDR1 is LNHDA and CDR2 is SQIVND (reference sequence). V lost 5 bases to trimming and J lost 4 bases, with 12 bases between them. The CDR3 here is CASSDETLNQPQHF. The DNA for the CDR3 is TGTGCCAGTAGTGATGAGACACTTAATCAGCCCCAGCATTTT.

V gene TRBV6-5 combines with J gene TRBJ2-1; tentatively, D is TRBD2 (5 bases). The CDR3 contains 15 residues. Per the germline V gene, CDR1 is MNHEY and CDR2 is SVGAGI. V was cut by 0 bases and J by 0 bases, with 6 bases left in between. This CDR3 is CASSYSAGSYNEQFF. The CDR3 bases are TGTGCCAGCAGTTACTCCGCGGGCTCCTACAATGAGCAGTTCTTC.

This chain uses TRBV19 with TRBJ2-1; no clear D. V was shortened by 2 bases and J by 8 bases, with 10 bases between the two germline ends. The CDR3 is 13 amino acids. Per the germline V gene, CDR1 is LNHDA and CDR2 is SQIVND (reference sequence). The CDR3 coding sequence is TGTGCCAGTAGTATAAATGGAGTGGATGAGCAGTTCTTC. Residues: CASSINGVDEQFF.

This chain uses TRBV6-4 with TRBJ2-1; tentatively, D is TRBD2 (6 bases). The ends were cut back, 3 bases at V and 0 bases at J, with 15 bases in the middle. CDR3 size: 17 residues. CDR1 and CDR2 from the germline V gene are MRHNA and SNTAGT. The CDR3 sequence is CASSENAGSSSYNEQFF. CDR3 in DNA: TGTGCCAGCAGTGAAAACGCGGGGTCGAGCTCCTACAATGAGCAGTTCTTC.

The chain uses TRBV4-3 and TRBJ2-2; 7 bases match TRBD1. Germline V lookup: CDR1 LGHNA, CDR2 YSLEER. V trimming: 3 bases; J trimming: 7 bases; junction bases outside the gene matches: 5. The CDR3 is 14 amino acids. The CDR3 DNA sequence: TGCGCCAGCAGCCAGGTTACAGGGGACGGGGAGCTGTTTTTT. This gives the protein CASSQVTGDGELFF.

The rearrangement uses TRBV5-1 and TRBJ2-5; 9 bases line up with TRBD1. This CDR3 has 17 amino acids. Germline trimming cut 0 bases from V and 4 bases from J; bases unmatched to any gene: 10. Germline V gene lookup returns CDR1 SGHRS and CDR2 YFSETQ. The CDR3: CASSLDWGQGGTETQYF. The CDR3 DNA reads TGCGCCAGCAGCTTGGATTGGGGACAGGGAGGAACAGAGACCCAGTACTTC. The entire variable domain, with the rest obtained from reference TRBV5-1 and TRBJ2-5, is as follows: KAGVTQTPRYLIKTRGQQVTLSCSPISGHRSVSWYQQTPGQGLQFLFEYFSETQRNKGNFPGRFSGRQFSNSRSEMNVSTLELGDSALYLCASSLDWGQGGTETQYFGPGTRLLVL.

The V and J genes are TRBV5-4 and TRBJ1-6; D is perhaps TRBD1 (5 bases). The CDR3 length is 14 residues. Germline V CDR1 and CDR2: SGHNT, YYREEE (reference sequence). V lost 7 bases to trimming and J lost 7 bases, with 15 bases between them. CDR3 coding DNA: TGTGCCAGCCGGGGGAGGGGTGGGAATTCACCCCTCCACTTT. It codes for CASRGRGGNSPLHF.

This chain uses TRBV27 with TRBJ2-7; 7 bases are shared with TRBD1. Germline lookup yields CDR1 MNHEY and CDR2 SMNVEV (reference sequence). Trimming removed 3 bases from V and 5 bases from J; junction bases left unmatched: 4. This CDR3 is built from 13 residues. The CDR3, as DNA: TGTGCCAGCAGTTTCGACAGGGTGGACGAGCAGTACTTC. It specifies CASSFDRVDEQYF.

The V gene is TRBV2, the J gene TRBJ2-3; 8 positions agree with TRBD2. Germline-derived CDR1 and CDR2 are SNHLY and FYNNEI. CDR3 size: 15 residues. V lost 5 bases, J lost 4 bases, and 8 bases stayed unmatched. The CDR3 sequence: CASSPSGGFADTQYF. The DNA of the CDR3 is TGTGCCAGCAGTCCCAGCGGGGGTTTCGCAGATACGCAGTATTTT.

V is TRBV2 and J is TRBJ2-3, with D possibly TRBD1 on 5 matching bases. Trimming took 4 bases from V and 3 from J, leaving 5 bases between them. The CDR3 length is 12 residues. Germline CDR1 and CDR2: SNHLY and FYNNEI. DNA for the CDR3: TGTGCCAGCAGTGGGACAACAGATACGCAGTATTTT. As protein: CASSGTTDTQYF.

The rearrangement links TRBV3-1 (or the pseudogene TRBV3-2) to TRBJ2-4, with a tentative D call TRBD2 (6 bases). The CDR3 loop spans 19 amino acids. Germline CDR1 LGHDT, CDR2 YNNKEL (reference sequence). Trimming left V 0 bases short and J 1 base short, with 19 bases between. Here the CDR3 reads CASSQDSGPRVMAKNIQYF. CDR3 coding DNA: TGTGCCAGCAGCCAAGATAGCGGACCCAGGGTTATGGCCAAAAACATTCAGTACTTC.

The chain employs TRBV19 and TRBJ2-6, with TRBD1 identical over 7 bases. Looked up from germline, CDR1 is LNHDA and CDR2 is SQIVND (reference sequence). The length of the CDR3 is 15 residues. The V gene end was trimmed by 5 bases and the J gene end by 4 bases; junction bases not matched to a gene: 5. CDR3 sequence (DNA): TGTGCCAGTAGTTCCACAGGGGCAGGGGCCAACGTCCTGACTTTC. Protein sequence: CASSSTGAGANVLTF.

V usage is TRBV15 and J usage is TRBJ1-4, with D perhaps TRBD1 (5 bases). This CDR3 has 15 amino acids. CDR1 LNHNV and CDR2 YYDKDF come from the germline V gene (reference sequence). V was clipped by 1 base and J by 6 bases, with 12 bases between them. The CDR3 region has the DNA TGTGCCACCAGCAGAGGTTCCCGGGGGGATGAAAAACTGTTTTTT. It specifies CATSRGSRGDEKLFF.

The chain joins TRBV6-5 to TRBJ2-7; tentative D call: TRBD2 (6 bases). The CDR3 is 13 residues long. Germline V gene data show CDR1 as MNHEY and CDR2 as SVGAGI. V lost 5 bases and J lost 2, with 10 bases in between. The CDR3: CASSLGGPYEQYF. DNA of the CDR3: TGTGCCAGCAGTCTGGGGGGACCCTACGAGCAGTACTTC.

The CDR3 protein is CASSSGGSYNSPLHF. The CDR3 bases are TGTGCCAGCAGTTCAGGGGGCTCCTATAATTCACCCCTCCACTTT. The rearrangement links TRBV28 to TRBJ1-6, with 7 positions matching TRBD1. The length of the CDR3 is 15 residues. The germline gives CDR1 MDHEN, CDR2 SYDVKM. V gave up 4 bases and J gave up 0 bases; unmatched junction bases: 0. The whole variable domain, remainder taken from reference TRBV28 and TRBJ1-6, is DVKVTQSSRYLVKRTGEKVFLECVQDMDHENMFWYRQDPGLGLRLIYFSYDVKMKEKGDIPEGYSVSREKKERFSLILESASTNQTSMYLCASSSGGSYNSPLHFGNGTRLTVT.

The chain recombines TRBV3-1 (or the pseudogene TRBV3-2) with TRBJ2-3, with D possibly matching TRBD2 (6 bases). V lost 8 bases and J 2 bases, leaving 17 bases between the germline ends. CDR1 is LGHDT and CDR2 is YNNKEL in the germline V gene (reference sequence). The CDR3 loop spans 15 amino acids. CDR3 DNA sequence: TGTGCCAGCTCGAGAGGCGGGGTAATCACAGATACGCAGTATTTT. Protein: CASSRGGVITDTQYF.

J is TRBJ1-6 and V is TRBV28, with TRBD1 identical over 8 bases. The V gene's germline CDR1 is MDHEN and CDR2 SYDVKM. Unmatched junction bases numbered 7, after V lost 1 base and J lost 2 bases. The CDR3 loop spans 18 amino acids. The CDR3 region has the DNA TGTGCCAGCAGTTTATTCGGACAGGGTCTCCCCTATAATTCACCCCTCCACTTT. The encoded protein is CASSLFGQGLPYNSPLHF.

The chain employs TRBV5-4 and TRBJ2-7, with 11 bases aligning to TRBD1. Germline loops: CDR1 SGHNT, CDR2 YYREEE (reference sequence). V shed 5 bases and J 4 bases; nucleotides not matched to a gene: 2. The CDR3 runs 13 residues. The CDR3 protein is CASRGDRGYEQYF. CDR3 sequence (DNA): TGTGCCAGCAGGGGGGACAGGGGGTACGAGCAGTACTTC. The full variable domain, completed using reference TRBV5-4 and TRBJ2-7, is ETGVTQSPTHLIKTRGQQVTLRCSSQSGHNTVSWYQQALGQGPQFIFQYYREEENGRGNFPPRFSGLQFPNYSSELNVNALELDDSALYLCASRGDRGYEQYFGPGTRLTVT.

This clone was seen a few times. The chain joins TRBV30 to TRBJ2-5; D may be TRBD2 (6 bases). Trimming shortened V by 5 bases and J by 2 bases, and 12 bases separated the two germline ends. The germline V gene has CDR1 GTSNPN and CDR2 SVGIG (reference sequence). The CDR3 extends over 13 amino acids. In DNA form, the CDR3 reads TGTGCCTGGGCGTCAGGGAGGCAAGAGACCCAGTACTTC. It encodes CAWASGRQETQYF.

This chain joins TRBV10-3 and TRBJ2-6; 8 bases agree with TRBD1. There are 15 residues in the CDR3. V trimming: 6 bases; J trimming: 2 bases; junction bases outside the gene matches: 3. Germline V gene data show CDR1 as ENHRY and CDR2 as SYGVKD. CDR3 in DNA: TGTGCCATCAGGGGACAGGAGGCTGGGGCCAACGTCCTGACTTTC. Translated, it gives CAIRGQEAGANVLTF.

The chain couples TRBV6-1 to TRBJ1-1; D not certain. V gave up 1 base and J gave up 4 bases, with 16 bases separating them. There are 16 residues in the CDR3. Germline V CDR1 and CDR2: MNHNS, SASEGT. The DNA of the CDR3 is TGTGCCAGCAGTGAAGGTGTTGCAGGTGGGAGCACTGAAGCTTTCTTT. It translates to CASSEGVAGGSTEAFF.

This chain links TRBV30 with TRBJ1-4; D perhaps matches TRBD1 (5 bases). V lost 0 bases, J lost 4 bases, and 12 bases lay in between. CDR1 GTSNPN and CDR2 SVGIG come from the germline V gene (reference sequence). This CDR3 spans 15 amino acids. Here the CDR3 reads CAWSVPGGVNEKLFF. For the CDR3, the DNA is TGTGCCTGGAGTGTCCCGGGAGGGGTTAATGAAAAACTGTTTTTT.

V is TRBV4-3 and J is TRBJ2-7; a weak D match, TRBD1 (6 bases). Trimming cost V 3 bases and J 5 bases, with 11 bases left between them. The CDR3 consists of 13 residues. Looked up from germline, CDR1 is LGHNA and CDR2 is YSLEER. The CDR3 region has the DNA TGCGCCAGCAGCCATAAGAAGGGGGACGAGCAGTACTTC. The encoded protein is CASSHKKGDEQYF.

The chain uses TRBV19 and TRBJ2-2, with D tentatively TRBD2 (5 bases). Between the trimmed V and J ends, which lost 6 bases and 6 bases, there was a span of 14 bases. The V gene's germline CDR1 is LNHDA and CDR2 SQIVND (reference sequence). This CDR3 has 14 amino acids. CDR3 residues: CASRIPLGAGELFF. The CDR3 DNA follows: TGTGCCAGTAGGATTCCCCTCGGGGCCGGGGAGCTGTTTTTT.